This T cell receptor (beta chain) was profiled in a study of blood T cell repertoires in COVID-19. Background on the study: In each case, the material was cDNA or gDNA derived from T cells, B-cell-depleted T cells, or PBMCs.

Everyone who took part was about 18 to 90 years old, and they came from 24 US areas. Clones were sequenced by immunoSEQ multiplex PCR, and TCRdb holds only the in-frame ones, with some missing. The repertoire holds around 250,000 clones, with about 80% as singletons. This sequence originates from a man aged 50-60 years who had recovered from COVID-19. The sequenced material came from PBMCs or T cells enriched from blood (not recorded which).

The CDR3 bases are TGCGCCAGCAGCCAAGGGACAGAGGGCACTGAAGCTTTCTTT. This gives the protein CASSQGTEGTEAFF. The V and J genes are TRBV4-1 and TRBJ1-1, with a tentative D call TRBD1 (6 bases). V lost 1 base to trimming and J lost 4 bases, with 10 bases between them. CDR1 MGHRA and CDR2 YSYEKL come from the germline V gene. The CDR3 consists of 14 residues.